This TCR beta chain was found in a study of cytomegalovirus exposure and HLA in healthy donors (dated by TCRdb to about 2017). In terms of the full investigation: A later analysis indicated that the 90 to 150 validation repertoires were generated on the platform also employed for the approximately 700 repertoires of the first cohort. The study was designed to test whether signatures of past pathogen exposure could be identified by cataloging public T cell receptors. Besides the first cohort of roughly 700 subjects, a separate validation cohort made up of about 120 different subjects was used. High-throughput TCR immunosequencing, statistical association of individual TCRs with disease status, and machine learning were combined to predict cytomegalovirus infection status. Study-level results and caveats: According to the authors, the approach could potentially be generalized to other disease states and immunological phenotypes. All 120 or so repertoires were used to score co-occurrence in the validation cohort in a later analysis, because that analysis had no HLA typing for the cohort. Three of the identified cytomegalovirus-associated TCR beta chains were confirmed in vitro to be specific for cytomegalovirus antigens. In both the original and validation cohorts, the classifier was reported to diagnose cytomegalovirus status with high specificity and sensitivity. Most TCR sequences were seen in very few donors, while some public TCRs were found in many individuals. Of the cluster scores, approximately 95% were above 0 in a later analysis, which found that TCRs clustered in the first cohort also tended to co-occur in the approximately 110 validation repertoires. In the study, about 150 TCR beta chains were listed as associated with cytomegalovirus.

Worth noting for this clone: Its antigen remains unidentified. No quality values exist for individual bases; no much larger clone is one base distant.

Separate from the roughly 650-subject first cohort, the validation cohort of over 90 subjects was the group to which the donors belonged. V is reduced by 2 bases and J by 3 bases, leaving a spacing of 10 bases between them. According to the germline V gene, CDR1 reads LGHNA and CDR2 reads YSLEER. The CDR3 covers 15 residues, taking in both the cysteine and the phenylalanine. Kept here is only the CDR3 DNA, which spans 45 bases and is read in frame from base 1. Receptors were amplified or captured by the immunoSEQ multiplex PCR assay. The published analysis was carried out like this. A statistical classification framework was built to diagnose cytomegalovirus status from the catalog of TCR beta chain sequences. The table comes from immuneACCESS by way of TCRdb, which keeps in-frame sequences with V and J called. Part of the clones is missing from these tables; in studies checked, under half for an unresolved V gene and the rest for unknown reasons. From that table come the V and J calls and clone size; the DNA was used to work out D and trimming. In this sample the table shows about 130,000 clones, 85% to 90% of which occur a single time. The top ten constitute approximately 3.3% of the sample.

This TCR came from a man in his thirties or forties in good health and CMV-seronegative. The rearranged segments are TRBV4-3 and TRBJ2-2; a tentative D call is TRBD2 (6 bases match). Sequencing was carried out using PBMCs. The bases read TGCGCCAGCAGCCAATCCCGGGACTACACCGGGGAGCTGTTTTTT. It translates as CASSQSRDYTGELFF.